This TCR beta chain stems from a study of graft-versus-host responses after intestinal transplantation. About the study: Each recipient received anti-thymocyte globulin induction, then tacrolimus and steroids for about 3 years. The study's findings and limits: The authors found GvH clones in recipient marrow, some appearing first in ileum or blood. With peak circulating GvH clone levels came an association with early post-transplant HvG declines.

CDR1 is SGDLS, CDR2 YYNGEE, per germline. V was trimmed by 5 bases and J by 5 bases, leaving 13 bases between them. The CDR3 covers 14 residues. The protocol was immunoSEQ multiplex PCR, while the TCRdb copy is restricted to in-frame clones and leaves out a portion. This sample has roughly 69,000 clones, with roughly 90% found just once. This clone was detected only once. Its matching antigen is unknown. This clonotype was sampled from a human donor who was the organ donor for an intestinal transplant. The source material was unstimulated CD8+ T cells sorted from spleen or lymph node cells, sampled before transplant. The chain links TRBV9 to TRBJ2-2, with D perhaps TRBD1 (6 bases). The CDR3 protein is CASSEWQGTGELFF. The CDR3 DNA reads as TGTGCCAGCAGTGAGTGGCAGGGGACCGGGGAGCTGTTTTTT.